A selection of T cell receptor beta chains follows, all from one sample in a study of shared clonotypes between healthy human individuals. Method: immunoSEQ multiplex PCR; TCRdb's copy keeps in-frame clones and lacks some. The sample lists 2.3 million or so clones, more than 80% occurring once. Material for sequencing was naive CD4+ T cells from PBMCs. The source of these receptors is a young man in good health. Some clones in this sample may be carry-over from other donors' samples. The conserved cysteine and the conserved F or W are not part of the CDR3 here. The order of the fields is V gene, J gene, clone size, CDR3 protein. Clone sizes are given selectively: once, few, many, or a class where the clone is expanded.

TRBV4-3	TRBJ1-3	once	ASSQDHVLSGNTIY
TRBV6-4	TRBJ2-2	NA	ASRGQGKAGTGELF
TRBV28	TRBJ1-2	NA	ASTEQGVSYGYT
TRBV4-1	TRBJ2-7	NA	ASPIGGPSSYEQY
TRBV5-4	TRBJ2-7	NA	ASSLRGNASYEQY
TRBV11-3	TRBJ2-3	NA	ASSTGGLAGVGDTQY
TRBV5-4	TRBJ1-2	NA	ASSLAGSLRVGYT
TRBV19	TRBJ1-2	NA	ASSTKGLSFGGYT
TRBV4-1	TRBJ1-3	NA	ASSQGQSSGNTIY
TRBV29-1	TRBJ2-3	NA	SVDPGGADTQY
TRBV11-2	TRBJ2-2	NA	ASTNTGELF
TRBV28	TRBJ1-1	NA	ASSLSGTRNTEAF
TRBV5-1	TRBJ2-7	NA	ASSPGPAYEQY
TRBV5-4	TRBJ2-7	NA	ASSLRQGASYEQY
TRBV4-1	TRBJ1-5	NA	ASSQDLLAAGGGQPQH
TRBV13	TRBJ1-6	NA	ASSLPRTVRRGSPLH
TRBV10-1	TRBJ2-1	NA	ASATSYNEQF
TRBV9	TRBJ2-3	NA	ASSVVSSADTQY
TRBV7-2	TRBJ2-2	NA	ASSVGQNTGELF
TRBV7-9	TRBJ2-1	once	ASSLEFGGRAYNEQF
TRBV6-1	TRBJ1-4	NA	ASSRRGEAEKLF
TRBV5-1	TRBJ1-5	NA	ASSLEQGNQPQH
TRBV28	TRBJ2-7	once	ASSLPQGKREQY
TRBV6-1	TRBJ2-3	NA	ASSERLPADTQY
TRBV5-4	TRBJ1-3	NA	ASSGTAGTGNTIY
TRBV5-6	TRBJ2-5	NA	ASAPTGIETQY
TRBV5-1	TRBJ1-2	NA	ASSLEAINYGYT